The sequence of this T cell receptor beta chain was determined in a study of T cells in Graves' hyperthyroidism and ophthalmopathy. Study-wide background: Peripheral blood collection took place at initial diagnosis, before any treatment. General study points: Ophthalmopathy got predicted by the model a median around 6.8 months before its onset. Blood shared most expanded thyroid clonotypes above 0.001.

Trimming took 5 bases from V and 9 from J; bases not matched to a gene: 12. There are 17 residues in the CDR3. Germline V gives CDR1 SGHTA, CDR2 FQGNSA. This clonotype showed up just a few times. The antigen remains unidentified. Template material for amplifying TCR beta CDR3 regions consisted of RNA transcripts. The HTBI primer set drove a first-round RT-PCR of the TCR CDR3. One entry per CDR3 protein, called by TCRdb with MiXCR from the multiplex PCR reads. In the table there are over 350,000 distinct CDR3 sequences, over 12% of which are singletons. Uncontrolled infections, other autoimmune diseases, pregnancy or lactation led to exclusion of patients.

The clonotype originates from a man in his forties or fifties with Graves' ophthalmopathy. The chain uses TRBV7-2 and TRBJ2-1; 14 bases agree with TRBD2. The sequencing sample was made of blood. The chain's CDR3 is CASSPDPGLAGEGEQFF. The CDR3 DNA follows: TGTGCCAGCAGCCCAGACCCGGGACTAGCGGGAGAAGGTGAGCAGTTCTTC.